A selection of T cell receptor beta chains follows, all from one sample in a study of technical replicates of blood from a few donors. Assay: immunoSEQ multiplex PCR; the TCRdb copy retains only in-frame clones and omits some. Altogether about 87,000 clones are present, 85% to 95% being singletons, with the ten largest covering 0.34%. Source material: T cells isolated from PBMCs. The receptors stem from a human donor in good health. Each CDR3 is given with its conserved first and last residue. The D gene is left open where the match is weak. Size tells how often a clone was seen (once, few, many) or the class of an expanded clone, and some rows leave it out.

NA	TRBV14	TRBJ1-4	NA	TGTGCCAGCAGCCAAGATCGGCAGGGTAATGAAAAACTGTTTTTT	CASSQDRQGNEKLFF
NA	TRBV9	TRBJ1-2	NA	TGTGCCAGCAGCGCCCCCGTCACAGAGTCTAACTATGGCTACACCTTC	CASSAPVTESNYGYTF
NA	TRBV9	TRBJ2-1	NA	TGTGCCAGCAGCGTACAGGGGTCAAACGGTGAGCAGTTCTTC	CASSVQGSNGEQFF
NA	TRBV7-2	TRBJ2-1	TRBD2	TGTGCCAGCAGCTTGACTAGCGGGAGGGCCTCCTACAATGAGCAGTTCTTC	CASSLTSGRASYNEQFF
NA	TRBV29-1	TRBJ2-1	TRBD2	TGCAGCGTTGAAGATTTAACGACTAGCGGAATAGTTTACAATGAGCAGTTCTTC	CSVEDLTTSGIVYNEQFF
once	TRBV9	TRBJ2-1	NA	TGTGCCAGCAGCGTAGCAGCGGAATTCCATGAGCAGTTCTTC	CASSVAAEFHEQFF
NA	TRBV29-1	TRBJ2-7	NA	TGCAGCGCCCGGACAGCTAACTACGAGCAGTACTTC	CSARTANYEQYF
NA	TRBV28	TRBJ1-2	NA	TGTGCCAGCAGTAAACAGGGTCCTAACTATGGCTACACCTTC	CASSKQGPNYGYTF
NA	TRBV10-2	TRBJ2-7	NA	TGCGCCAGCAAGGAGGGCCCCGGCGGCGAGCAGTACTTC	CASKEGPGGEQYF
NA	TRBV6-1	TRBJ2-2	NA	TGTGCCAGCAGGATTTCAGGGGAAACCGGGGAGCTGTTTTTT	CASRISGETGELFF
NA	TRBV7-2	TRBJ2-2	NA	TGTGCCAGCAGCCAGAGGTTGGGGAACACCGGGGAGCTGTTTTTT	CASSQRLGNTGELFF
once	TRBV6-1	TRBJ2-1	NA	TGTGCCAGCAACGAAGGAGGCTCCTACAATGAGCAGTTCTTC	CASNEGGSYNEQFF
NA	TRBV6-5	TRBJ1-5	NA	TGTGCCAGCAGTGCGGGTGGTCTCAATCAGCCCCAGCATTTT	CASSAGGLNQPQHF
NA	TRBV4-1	TRBJ1-2	NA	TGCGCCAGCAGCCAAGAAGGATATAGGGGCGGCTACACCTTC	CASSQEGYRGGYTF
NA	TRBV11-3	TRBJ2-2	NA	TGTGCCAGCAGCCCGAACAGGAACACCGGGGAGCTGTTTTTT	CASSPNRNTGELFF
once	TRBV28	TRBJ2-3	TRBD2	TGTGCCAGCAGTTCCCAGCGGGAAAATACGCAGTATTTT	CASSSQRENTQYF
NA	TRBV2	TRBJ2-7	TRBD2	TGTGCCAGCAGTGGACTAGCGGGTTCCTACGAGCAGTACTTC	CASSGLAGSYEQYF
few	TRBV4-1	TRBJ2-5	NA	TGCGCCAGCAGCCAAGACACAGGGTTCTACGAGACCCAGTACTTC	CASSQDTGFYETQYF
NA	TRBV10-2	TRBJ1-1	TRBD1	TGCGCCAGCAATAGAAAGGGGGCCACTGAAGCTTTCTTT	CASNRKGATEAFF
NA	TRBV30	TRBJ2-3	TRBD1	TGTGCCTGGAGTGGACGCGGGACAGGAGGGACAGATACGCAGTATTTT	CAWSGRGTGGTDTQYF
NA	TRBV4-2	TRBJ1-5	NA	TGTGCCAGCAGCCAAGAACGGACTAGAGAGCCCCAGCATTTT	CASSQERTREPQHF
once	TRBV28	TRBJ2-7	NA	TGTGCCAGCAGTCTTCTGGACAGTTATTACGAGCAGTACTTC	CASSLLDSYYEQYF
NA	TRBV5-1	TRBJ2-3	TRBD2	TGCGCCAGCAGCTTTAGCCTCGGACTAGCGGGAGGCCCAGATACGCAGTATTTT	CASSFSLGLAGGPDTQYF
NA	TRBV27	TRBJ2-7	NA	TGTGCCAGCAGGAGCTCCTACGAGCAGTACTTC	CASRSSYEQYF
NA	TRBV2	TRBJ2-7	NA	TGTGCCAGCAGTGGAGAAGGTCTAGCAAGTTACGAGCAGTACTTC	CASSGEGLASYEQYF
NA	TRBV19	TRBJ2-3	TRBD1	TGTGCCAGTAGGCCCAATACAGGGGTCCCAGATACGCAGTATTTT	CASRPNTGVPDTQYF
NA	TRBV7-9	TRBJ2-7	TRBD2	TGTGCCAGCAGCGTAGTCAGCGGGACTAGCGGCTACGAGCAGTACTTC	CASSVVSGTSGYEQYF
NA	TRBV10-3	TRBJ1-4	NA	TGTGCCATCAGTGAGTCCGGGGGGACTAATGAAAAACTGTTTTTT	CAISESGGTNEKLFF
NA	TRBV28	TRBJ2-3	NA	TGTGCCAGCAGTTTATGGAGCGGGCAGGGTTACACAGATACGCAGTATTTT	CASSLWSGQGYTDTQYF
once	TRBV7-8	TRBJ2-7	NA	TGTGCCAGCAGCTTTAATACAGTGGGGCTAGGCTACGAGCAGTACTTC	CASSFNTVGLGYEQYF
NA	TRBV27	TRBJ1-1	TRBD1	TGTGCCAGCAGTTTAGGACAGGGAAACACTGAAGCTTTCTTT	CASSLGQGNTEAFF
NA	TRBV2	TRBJ2-3	TRBD2	TGTGCCAGCAGCTCGACTAGCGGGAGCCTAGATACGCAGTATTTT	CASSSTSGSLDTQYF
NA	TRBV27	TRBJ1-1	TRBD1	TGTGCCAGCCGGGGACAGGGACCTGAAGCTTTCTTT	CASRGQGPEAFF
NA	TRBV2	TRBJ2-2	NA	TGTGCCAGCAAGGACAGCCAGGGCATCGGGGAGCTGTTTTTT	CASKDSQGIGELFF
NA	TRBV7-2	TRBJ2-3	TRBD2	TGTGCCAGCAGCTTAAAAGTTAGCGGGAGTTATCCAGATACGCAGTATTTT	CASSLKVSGSYPDTQYF
NA	TRBV15	TRBJ1-1	TRBD1	TGTGCCACCAGCAGCGGGACAGGGGTTTTTGGGGCTTTCTTT	CATSSGTGVFGAFF
NA	TRBV5-1	TRBJ1-3	NA	TGCGCCAGCAGCCTGGGGGCTCAGGTATCTGGAAACACCATATATTTT	CASSLGAQVSGNTIYF